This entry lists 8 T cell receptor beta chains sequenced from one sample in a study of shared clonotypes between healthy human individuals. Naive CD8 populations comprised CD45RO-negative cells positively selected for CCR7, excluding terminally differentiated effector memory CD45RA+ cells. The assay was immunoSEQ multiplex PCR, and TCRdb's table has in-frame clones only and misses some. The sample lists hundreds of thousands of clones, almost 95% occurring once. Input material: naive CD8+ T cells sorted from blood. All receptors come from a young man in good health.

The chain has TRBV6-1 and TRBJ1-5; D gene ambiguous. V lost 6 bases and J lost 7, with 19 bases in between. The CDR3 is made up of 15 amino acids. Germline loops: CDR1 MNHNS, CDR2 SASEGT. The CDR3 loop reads CASRTLWAQGQPQHF. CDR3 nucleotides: TGTGCCAGCAGGACCCTCTGGGCTCAAGGACAGCCCCAGCATTTT.

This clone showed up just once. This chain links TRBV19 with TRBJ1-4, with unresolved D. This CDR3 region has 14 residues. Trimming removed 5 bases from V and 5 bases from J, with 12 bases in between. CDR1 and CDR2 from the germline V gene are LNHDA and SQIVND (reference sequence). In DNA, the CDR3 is TGTGCCAGTAGTCTAGGGTTGGAGAATGAAAAACTGTTTTTT. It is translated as CASSLGLENEKLFF.

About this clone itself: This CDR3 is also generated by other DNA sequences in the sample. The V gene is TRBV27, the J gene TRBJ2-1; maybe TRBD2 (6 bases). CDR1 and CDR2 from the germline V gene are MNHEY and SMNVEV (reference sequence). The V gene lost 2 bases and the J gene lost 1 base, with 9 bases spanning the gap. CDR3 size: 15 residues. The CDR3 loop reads CASSLVAGSYNEQFF. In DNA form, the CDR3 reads TGTGCCAGCAGTTTAGTTGCGGGGTCCTACAATGAGCAGTTCTTC.

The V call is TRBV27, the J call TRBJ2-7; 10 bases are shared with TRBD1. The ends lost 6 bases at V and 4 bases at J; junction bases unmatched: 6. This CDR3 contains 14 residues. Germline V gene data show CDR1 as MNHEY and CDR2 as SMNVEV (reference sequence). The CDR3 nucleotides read TGTGCCAGCAGGAACCGGGACAGGGGTTACGAGCAGTACTTC. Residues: CASRNRDRGYEQYF.

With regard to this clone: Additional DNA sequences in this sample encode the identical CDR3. The CDR3 DNA follows: TGTGCCAGCAGCTTAGTACAGGGAACCAATGAGCAGTTCTTC. Translation gives CASSLVQGTNEQFF. The V and J genes are TRBV11-2 and TRBJ2-1, with D possibly matching TRBD1 (6 bases). The V end was cut by 1 base, the J end by 6 bases, with 10 bases between. Per the germline V gene, CDR1 is SGHAT and CDR2 is FQNNGV. This CDR3 has 14 residues. Complete variable domain (other parts from reference TRBV11-2 and TRBJ2-1): EAGVAQSPRYKIIEKRQSVAFWCNPISGHATLYWYQQILGQGPKLLIQFQNNGVVDDSQLPKDRFSAERLKGVDSTLKIQPAKLEDSAVYLCASSLVQGTNEQFFGPGTRLTVL.

This CDR3 reads CASSSLRGAHEQYF. The CDR3 bases are TGTGCCAGCAGTTCACTTAGAGGGGCCCACGAGCAGTACTTC. The V call is TRBV13, the J call TRBJ2-7; D tentatively reads TRBD1 or TRBD2 (5 bases each). Per germline, CDR1 PRHDT and CDR2 FYEKMQ (reference sequence). The CDR3 spans 14 residues. The V end was cut by 6 bases, the J end by 5 bases, with 17 bases between.

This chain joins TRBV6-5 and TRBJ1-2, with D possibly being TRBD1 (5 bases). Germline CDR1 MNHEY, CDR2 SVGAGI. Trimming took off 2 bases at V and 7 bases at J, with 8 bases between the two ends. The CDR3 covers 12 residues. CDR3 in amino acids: CASSYAGTGYTF. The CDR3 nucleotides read TGTGCCAGCAGTTACGCAGGGACTGGCTACACCTTC.

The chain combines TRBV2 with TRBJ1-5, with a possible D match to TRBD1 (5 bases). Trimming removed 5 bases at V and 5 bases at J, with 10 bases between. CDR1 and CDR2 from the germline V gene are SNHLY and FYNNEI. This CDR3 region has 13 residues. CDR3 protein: CASSRARDQPQHF. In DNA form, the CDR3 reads TGTGCCAGCAGTAGGGCCAGGGATCAGCCCCAGCATTTT.